The TCR beta chain described here comes from a study of shared clonotypes between healthy human individuals. Findings of the study overall: Estimated richness values were generally larger in naive subsets than in memory subsets.

Only in-frame clones appear in the TCRdb table, and some are missing; sequencing was by immunoSEQ multiplex PCR. The sample records around 2,000,000 clones, about 95% being singletons. Trimming removed 0 bases at V and 3 bases at J, with 9 bases between. This CDR3 has 13 residues. CDR1 is GTSNPN and CDR2 is SVGIG in the germline V gene (reference sequence). CD45RO negativity and positive selection for CCR7 defined naive CD8 cells, a population that excluded terminally differentiated effector memory CD45RA+ cells. For this clone: Its matching antigen is unknown.

The chain carries TRBV30 and TRBJ2-7; unclear D gene. The origin of this receptor is a man aged 18 to 35 in good health. Sequenced input: naive CD8+ T cells sorted from blood. The CDR3 DNA follows: TGTGCCTGGAGTGTACATGCCCTCTACGAGCAGTACTTC. Its translation: CAWSVHALYEQYF.